This entry features one T cell receptor (beta chain) sequence. This sample was included in a study of blood T cell repertoires in COVID-19. Study at large: The United States, Italy and Spain provided the acute and convalescent COVID-19 samples. T cells, B-cell-depleted T cells, or PBMCs provided the cDNA or gDNA that served as material.

Original data processing: Estimation of nucleated cell counts relied on the amplification of reference gene primers. The assay was immunoSEQ multiplex PCR, and TCRdb's table has in-frame clones only and misses some. V, J and clone size were drawn from that table, and D and trimming were deduced from the DNA. The table records 61,000 or so clones, roughly 90% of them present only once. The ends lost 0 bases at V and 3 bases at J; junction bases unmatched: 12. Germline V gene data show CDR1 as SGHDT and CDR2 as YYEEEE. CDR3 length equals 17 residues. Sequencing was carried out using peripheral blood. This TCR was recovered from a woman aged 45-65 years with active or convalescent COVID-19. J is TRBJ2-7 and V is TRBV5-6; 7 bases align to TRBD2. CDR3 bases: TGTGCCAGCAGCTTGGAAGGTCGTGGGGGGGTCGTCTACGAGCAGTACTTC. Its protein product is CASSLEGRGGVVYEQYF.